This T cell receptor beta chain came from a study of vaccination and CD4 T cells after COVID-19. Specified treatment: roughly nine-day PBMC culture with coronavirus spike peptide pools or control peptides (ViraFEST assay). Positivity by PCR occurred from March to December 2020, a period that predated US Alpha, Beta and Delta variants. Concerning this clonotype itself: Its antigen is unknown.

CD4+ T cells that had been cultured provided DNA sequenced with the Oncomine TCR Beta short-read assay. TCRdb re-called the PCR reads through MiXCR, storing one row per CDR3 protein. Of about 7,600 distinct CDR3 sequences in the sample, 60% to 80% were seen once. The germline CDR1 and CDR2 sequences are MNHNS and SASEGT. V was clipped by 2 bases and J by 4 bases; unmatched bases: 4. This CDR3 spans 15 amino acids. The chain carries TRBV6-1 and TRBJ1-5, with 8 bases fitting TRBD1. The TCR originated in a human donor with COVID-19. The specimen comprised cultured CD4+ T cells from blood, sampled after SARS-CoV-2 vaccination. CDR3: CASSEPDRANQPQHF. The CDR3 DNA reads TGTGCCAGCAGTGAACCGGACAGGGCTAATCAGCCCCAGCATTTT.